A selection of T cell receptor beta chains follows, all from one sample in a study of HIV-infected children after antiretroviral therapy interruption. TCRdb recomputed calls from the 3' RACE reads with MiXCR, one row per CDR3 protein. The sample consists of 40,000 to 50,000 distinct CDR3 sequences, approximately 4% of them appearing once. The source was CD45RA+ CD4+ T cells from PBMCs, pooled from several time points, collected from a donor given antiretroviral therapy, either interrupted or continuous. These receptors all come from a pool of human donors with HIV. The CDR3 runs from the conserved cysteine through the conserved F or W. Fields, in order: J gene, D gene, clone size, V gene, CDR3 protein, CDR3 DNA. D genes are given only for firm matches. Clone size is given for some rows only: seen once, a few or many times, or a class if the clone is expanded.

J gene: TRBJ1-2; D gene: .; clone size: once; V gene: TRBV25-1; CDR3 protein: CASSLYSSGQATPLTF; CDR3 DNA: TGTGCCAGCAGCCTCTACTCCTCAGGGCAGGCTACACCTCTCACCTTC
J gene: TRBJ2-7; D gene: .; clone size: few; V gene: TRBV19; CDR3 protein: CASSTPWTPGEQYF; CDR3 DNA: TGTGCCAGTAGTACCCCATGGACCCCTGGCGAGCAGTACTTC
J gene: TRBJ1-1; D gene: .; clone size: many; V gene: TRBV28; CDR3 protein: CASRTSWEAAEAFF; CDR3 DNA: TGTGCCAGCAGGACAAGCTGGGAAGCTGCTGAAGCTTTCTTT
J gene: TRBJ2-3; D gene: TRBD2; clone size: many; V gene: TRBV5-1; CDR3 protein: CASSLAAGGDTQYF; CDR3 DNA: TGCGCCAGCAGCTTGGCAGCGGGGGGCGATACGCAGTATTTT
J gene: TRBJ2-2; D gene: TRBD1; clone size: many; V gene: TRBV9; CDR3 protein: CATQQGADTGELFF; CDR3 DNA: TGTGCCACCCAACAGGGGGCAGACACCGGGGAGCTGTTTTTT
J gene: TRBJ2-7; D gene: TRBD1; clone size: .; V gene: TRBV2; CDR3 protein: CASSAGGYEQYF; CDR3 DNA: TGTGCCAGCAGCGCAGGGGGCTACGAGCAGTACTTC
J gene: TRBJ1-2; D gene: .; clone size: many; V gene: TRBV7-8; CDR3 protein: CASTGPLGYGYTF; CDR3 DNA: TGTGCCAGCACGGGCCCGCTGGGCTATGGCTACACCTTC
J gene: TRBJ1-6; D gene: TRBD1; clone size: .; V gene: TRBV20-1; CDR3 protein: CSALNAGTVNSPLHF; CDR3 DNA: TGCAGTGCTCTCAACGCCGGGACAGTTAATTCACCCCTCCACTTT
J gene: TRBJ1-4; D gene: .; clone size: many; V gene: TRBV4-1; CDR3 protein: CASSQDPRLGEKLFF; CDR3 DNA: TGCGCCAGCAGCCAAGACCCAAGGCTGGGGGAAAAACTGTTTTTT
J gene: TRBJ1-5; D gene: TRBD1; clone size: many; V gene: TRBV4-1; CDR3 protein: CASTRTGENNQPQHF; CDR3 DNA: TGCGCCAGCACCAGGACAGGGGAAAACAATCAGCCCCAGCATTTT
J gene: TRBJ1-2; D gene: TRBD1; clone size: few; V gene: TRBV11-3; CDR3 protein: CASSLDQGGSSDGYTF; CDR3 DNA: TGTGCCAGCAGCTTAGATCAAGGGGGCAGTTCGGACGGCTACACCTTC
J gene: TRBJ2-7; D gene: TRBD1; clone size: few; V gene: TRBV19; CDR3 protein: CASSYWTGGAYEQYF; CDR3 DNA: TGTGCCAGTAGTTATTGGACAGGGGGGGCCTACGAGCAGTACTTC
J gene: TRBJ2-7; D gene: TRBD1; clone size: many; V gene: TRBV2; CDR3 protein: CASSNLDRAYEQYF; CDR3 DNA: TGTGCCAGCAGCAACTTAGACAGGGCCTACGAGCAGTACTTC
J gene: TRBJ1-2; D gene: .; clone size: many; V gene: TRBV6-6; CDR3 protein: CASSISQGPYGYTF; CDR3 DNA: TGTGCCAGCAGTATCTCACAGGGACCCTATGGCTACACCTTC
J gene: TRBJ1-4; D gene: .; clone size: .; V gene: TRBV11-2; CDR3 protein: CASSPLRTARKGEKLFF; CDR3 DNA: TGTGCCAGCAGCCCTTTAAGGACAGCCAGGAAGGGTGAAAAACTGTTTTTT
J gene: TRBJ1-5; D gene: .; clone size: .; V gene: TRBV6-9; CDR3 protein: CASSGPKPQPQHF; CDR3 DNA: TGTGCCAGCAGCGGACCCAAACCGCAGCCCCAGCATTTT
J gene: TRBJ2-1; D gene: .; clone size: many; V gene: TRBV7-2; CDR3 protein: CASSLFGGPYNEQFF; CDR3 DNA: TGTGCCAGCAGCTTATTTGGGGGACCCTACAATGAGCAGTTCTTC
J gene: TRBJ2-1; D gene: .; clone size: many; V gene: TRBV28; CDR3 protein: CASTAYNEQFF; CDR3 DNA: TGTGCCAGCACCGCGTACAATGAGCAGTTCTTC
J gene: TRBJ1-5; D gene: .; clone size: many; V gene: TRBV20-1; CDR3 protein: CSGSDGYQPQHF; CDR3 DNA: TGCAGTGGATCGGACGGCTATCAGCCCCAGCATTTT
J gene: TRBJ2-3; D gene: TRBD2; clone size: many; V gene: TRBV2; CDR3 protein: CASKIAGDTQYF; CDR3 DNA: TGTGCCAGCAAAATAGCGGGAGATACGCAGTATTTT
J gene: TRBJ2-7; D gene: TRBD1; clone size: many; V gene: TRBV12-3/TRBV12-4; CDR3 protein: CASSLGQGNREQYF; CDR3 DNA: TGTGCCAGCAGCCTGGGACAGGGAAATAGGGAGCAGTACTTC
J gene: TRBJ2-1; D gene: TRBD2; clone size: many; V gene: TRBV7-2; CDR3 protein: CASSVGLAGNEQFF; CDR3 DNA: TGTGCCAGCAGCGTAGGACTAGCGGGGAATGAGCAGTTCTTC
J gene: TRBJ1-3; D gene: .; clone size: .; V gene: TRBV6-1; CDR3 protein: CASSDWGNTIYF; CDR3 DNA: TGTGCCAGCAGTGATTGGGGAAACACCATATATTTT